These T cell receptor beta chains were read from a single sample in a study of T cell repertoires in cytomegalovirus infection. TCRdb called the reads again in MiXCR, with one record for every CDR3 protein. The sample shows 200,000 to 250,000 distinct CDR3 sequences, 6.5% of them seen only once. The sequenced sample consisted of PBMCs. The receptors were sampled from a human donor in good health (CMV status not recorded). Some clones in this sample may be carry-over from other donors' samples. The CDR3 runs from the conserved cysteine through the conserved F or W. D genes are given only for firm matches. Only part of the rows carry a size: once, few, many, or a class if the clone is expanded.

CDR3 protein: CASSETGGTDTQYF
CDR3 DNA: TGCGCCAGCAGCGAAACAGGGGGCACAGATACGCAGTATTTT
J gene: TRBJ2-3
D gene: TRBD1
V gene: TRBV5-1
clone size: -

CDR3 protein: CASSRSGILSGNTDTQYF
CDR3 DNA: TGTGCCAGCAGTCGCTCGGGGATTCTTAGCGGAAATACAGATACGCAGTATTTT
J gene: TRBJ2-3
D gene: -
V gene: TRBV3-1
clone size: few

CDR3 protein: CSVEDPGLNYGYTF
CDR3 DNA: TGCAGCGTTGAAGATCCAGGACTCAACTATGGCTACACCTTC
J gene: TRBJ1-2
D gene: -
V gene: TRBV29-1
clone size: -

CDR3 protein: CASTPDRAGGYTF
CDR3 DNA: TGTGCCAGCACTCCGGACCGGGCTGGGGGCTACACCTTC
J gene: TRBJ1-2
D gene: -
V gene: TRBV2
clone size: many

CDR3 protein: CSVEMDMNTEAFF
CDR3 DNA: TGCAGCGTTGAAATGGATATGAACACTGAAGCTTTCTTT
J gene: TRBJ1-1
D gene: -
V gene: TRBV29-1
clone size: many

CDR3 protein: CASSLGTAHGELFF
CDR3 DNA: TGTGCCAGCAGCTTAGGGACCGCTCACGGGGAGCTGTTTTTT
J gene: TRBJ2-2
D gene: -
V gene: TRBV5-6
clone size: many

CDR3 protein: CASSLARGGNTGELFF
CDR3 DNA: TGTGCCAGCAGCTTAGCGCGCGGCGGAAACACCGGGGAGCTGTTTTTT
J gene: TRBJ2-2
D gene: -
V gene: TRBV7-9
clone size: many

CDR3 protein: CASSPSLGATEAFF
CDR3 DNA: TGTGCCAGCAGCCCAAGTCTGGGCGCCACTGAAGCTTTCTTT
J gene: TRBJ1-1
D gene: -
V gene: TRBV4-2
clone size: many

CDR3 protein: CASSVSADQPQHF
CDR3 DNA: TGTGCCAGCAGCGTCTCAGCCGATCAGCCCCAGCATTTT
J gene: TRBJ1-5
D gene: -
V gene: TRBV7-2
clone size: many

CDR3 protein: CSARPSATNEKLFF
CDR3 DNA: TGCAGTGCTAGGCCTAGTGCAACTAATGAAAAACTGTTTTTT
J gene: TRBJ1-4
D gene: -
V gene: TRBV20-1
clone size: many

CDR3 protein: CATSRVGGEMNTEAFF
CDR3 DNA: TGTGCCACCAGCAGAGTGGGAGGTGAGATGAACACTGAAGCTTTCTTT
J gene: TRBJ1-1
D gene: -
V gene: TRBV15
clone size: many

CDR3 protein: CASSYHPLDDYEQYF
CDR3 DNA: TGTGCCAGCAGTTACCATCCCCTCGACGACTACGAGCAGTACTTC
J gene: TRBJ2-7
D gene: -
V gene: TRBV6-6
clone size: many

CDR3 protein: CSVGSGGPSTFSYNEQFF
CDR3 DNA: TGCAGCGTTGGCAGCGGGGGACCATCGACCTTCTCCTACAATGAGCAGTTCTTC
J gene: TRBJ2-1
D gene: TRBD2
V gene: TRBV29-1
clone size: many

CDR3 protein: CASSPKGGTYEQYF
CDR3 DNA: TGTGCCAGCAGCCCGAAAGGGGGAACTTACGAGCAGTACTTC
J gene: TRBJ2-7
D gene: -
V gene: TRBV7-2
clone size: many

CDR3 protein: CASSPQTGPTEAFF
CDR3 DNA: TGTGCCAGCTCACCCCAGACAGGTCCAACTGAAGCTTTCTTT
J gene: TRBJ1-1
D gene: -
V gene: TRBV18
clone size: many

CDR3 protein: CASSPDQSGNQPQHF
CDR3 DNA: TGTGCCAGCAGCCCGGACCAGAGCGGCAATCAGCCCCAGCATTTT
J gene: TRBJ1-5
D gene: -
V gene: TRBV12-3/TRBV12-4
clone size: many

CDR3 protein: CASRGTAPNYGYTF
CDR3 DNA: TGTGCCAGCAGAGGGACAGCCCCTAACTATGGCTACACCTTC
J gene: TRBJ1-2
D gene: TRBD1
V gene: TRBV28
clone size: many

CDR3 protein: CASSLGDRANGYTF
CDR3 DNA: TGTGCCAGCAGCTTAGGGGACAGGGCCAATGGCTACACCTTC
J gene: TRBJ1-2
D gene: TRBD1
V gene: TRBV7-2
clone size: -

CDR3 protein: CAWRRLGNTEAFF
CDR3 DNA: TGTGCCTGGAGGAGGCTCGGGAACACTGAAGCTTTCTTT
J gene: TRBJ1-1
D gene: -
V gene: TRBV30
clone size: many

CDR3 protein: CSARVGPYEQYF
CDR3 DNA: TGCAGTGCTAGGGTGGGCCCCTACGAGCAGTACTTC
J gene: TRBJ2-7
D gene: -
V gene: TRBV20-1
clone size: many

CDR3 protein: CASGRDIVYEQYF
CDR3 DNA: TGTGCCAGCGGCCGGGACATAGTCTACGAGCAGTACTTC
J gene: TRBJ2-7
D gene: -
V gene: TRBV6-2/TRBV6-3
clone size: few

CDR3 protein: CASSVGAGYSYTF
CDR3 DNA: TGTGCCAGCAGCGTGGGGGCGGGGTATAGCTACACCTTC
J gene: TRBJ1-2
D gene: -
V gene: TRBV7-2
clone size: many

CDR3 protein: CSVEGGSGARYGYTF
CDR3 DNA: TGCAGCGTTGAAGGGGGTTCGGGGGCGAGGTATGGCTACACCTTC
J gene: TRBJ1-2
D gene: -
V gene: TRBV29-1
clone size: few

CDR3 protein: CSVGRPPGTEAFF
CDR3 DNA: TGCAGCGTTGGCAGGCCTCCGGGGACTGAAGCTTTCTTT
J gene: TRBJ1-1
D gene: -
V gene: TRBV29-1
clone size: -

CDR3 protein: CAWDDSEETQYF
CDR3 DNA: TGTGCCTGGGATGACAGCGAAGAGACCCAGTACTTC
J gene: TRBJ2-5
D gene: -
V gene: TRBV30
clone size: many

CDR3 protein: CASSPEWGDSGELFF
CDR3 DNA: TGTGCCAGCAGCCCCGAGTGGGGGGATTCCGGGGAGCTGTTTTTT
J gene: TRBJ2-2
D gene: -
V gene: TRBV14
clone size: many

CDR3 protein: CASSLTDGNTIYF
CDR3 DNA: TGTGCTAGCAGCTTAACGGACGGAAACACCATATATTTT
J gene: TRBJ1-3
D gene: -
V gene: TRBV7-7
clone size: many

CDR3 protein: CASKTSGVVETQYF
CDR3 DNA: TGTGCCAGTAAGACTAGCGGGGTAGTAGAGACCCAGTACTTC
J gene: TRBJ2-5
D gene: TRBD2
V gene: TRBV19
clone size: many

CDR3 protein: CATSRDARPGDTQYF
CDR3 DNA: TGTGCCACCAGCAGAGATGCCCGCCCAGGGGATACGCAGTATTTT
J gene: TRBJ2-3
D gene: -
V gene: TRBV15
clone size: many

CDR3 protein: CASSSDRDFSGELFF
CDR3 DNA: TGTGCCAGCAGCTCGGACAGGGACTTTTCCGGGGAGCTGTTTTTT
J gene: TRBJ2-2
D gene: TRBD1
V gene: TRBV13
clone size: many

CDR3 protein: CASSQGVAKNIQYF
CDR3 DNA: TGTGCCAGCAGCCAGGGGGTAGCCAAAAACATTCAGTACTTC
J gene: TRBJ2-4
D gene: TRBD1
V gene: TRBV7-2
clone size: many

CDR3 protein: CASSPGGNNEQFF
CDR3 DNA: TGTGCCAGCAGCCCCGGAGGGAACAATGAGCAGTTCTTC
J gene: TRBJ2-1
D gene: -
V gene: TRBV6-6
clone size: many

CDR3 protein: CASSNPGGGLSTETQYF
CDR3 DNA: TGTGCCAGCAGCAATCCAGGGGGGGGACTCTCAACGGAGACCCAGTACTTC
J gene: TRBJ2-5
D gene: -
V gene: TRBV11-2
clone size: many

CDR3 protein: CASSLRQGSGYTF
CDR3 DNA: TGTGCCAGCAGCTTAAGACAGGGCTCTGGCTACACCTTC
J gene: TRBJ1-2
D gene: TRBD1
V gene: TRBV7-2
clone size: many

CDR3 protein: CASLPTGAVGTEAFF
CDR3 DNA: TGTGCCAGCTTACCAACAGGGGCTGTAGGCACTGAAGCTTTCTTT
J gene: TRBJ1-1
D gene: TRBD1
V gene: TRBV18
clone size: many

CDR3 protein: CSARRGQETQYF
CDR3 DNA: TGCAGTGCTAGAAGGGGCCAGGAGACCCAGTACTTC
J gene: TRBJ2-5
D gene: -
V gene: TRBV20-1
clone size: -